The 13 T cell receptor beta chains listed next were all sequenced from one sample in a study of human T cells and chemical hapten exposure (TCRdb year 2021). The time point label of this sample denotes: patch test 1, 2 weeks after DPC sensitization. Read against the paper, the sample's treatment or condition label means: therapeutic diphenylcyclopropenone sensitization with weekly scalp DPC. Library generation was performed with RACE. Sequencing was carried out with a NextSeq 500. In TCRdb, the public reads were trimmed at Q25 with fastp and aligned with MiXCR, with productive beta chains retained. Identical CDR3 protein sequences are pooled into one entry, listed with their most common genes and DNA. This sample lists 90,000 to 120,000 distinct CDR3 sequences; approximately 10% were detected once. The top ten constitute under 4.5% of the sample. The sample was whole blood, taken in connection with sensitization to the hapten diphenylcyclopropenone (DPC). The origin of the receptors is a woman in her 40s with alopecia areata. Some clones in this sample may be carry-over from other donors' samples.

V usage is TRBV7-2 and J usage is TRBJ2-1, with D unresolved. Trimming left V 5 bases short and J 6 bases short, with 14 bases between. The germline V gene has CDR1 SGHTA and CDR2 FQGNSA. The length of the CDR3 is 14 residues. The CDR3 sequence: CASSPSRAINEQFF. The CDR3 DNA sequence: TGTGCCAGCAGCCCAAGCCGGGCCATCAATGAGCAGTTCTTC.

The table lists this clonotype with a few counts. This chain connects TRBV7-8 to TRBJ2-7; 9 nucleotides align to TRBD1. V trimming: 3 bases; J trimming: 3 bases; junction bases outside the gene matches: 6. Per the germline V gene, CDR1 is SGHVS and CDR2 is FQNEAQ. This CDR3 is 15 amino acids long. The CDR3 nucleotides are TGTGCCAGCAGCTTTGGGACAGGGTACTTCTACGAGCAGTACTTC. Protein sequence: CASSFGTGYFYEQYF.

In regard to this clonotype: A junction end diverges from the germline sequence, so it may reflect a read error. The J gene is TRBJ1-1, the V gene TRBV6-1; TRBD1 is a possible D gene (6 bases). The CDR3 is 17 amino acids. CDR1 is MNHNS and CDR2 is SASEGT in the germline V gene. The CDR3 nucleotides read TGTGTCAGCCTCGTCGGGACACTTTGGCCCCTGAACACTGAAGCTTTCTTT. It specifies CVSLVGTLWPLNTEAFF.

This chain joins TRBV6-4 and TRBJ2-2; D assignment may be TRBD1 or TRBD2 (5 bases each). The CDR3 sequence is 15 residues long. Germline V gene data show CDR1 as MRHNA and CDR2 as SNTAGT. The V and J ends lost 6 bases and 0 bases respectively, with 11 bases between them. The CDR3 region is CASSRDLANTGELFF. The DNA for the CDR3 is TGTGCCAGCAGCCGGGACCTGGCGAACACCGGGGAGCTGTTTTTT.

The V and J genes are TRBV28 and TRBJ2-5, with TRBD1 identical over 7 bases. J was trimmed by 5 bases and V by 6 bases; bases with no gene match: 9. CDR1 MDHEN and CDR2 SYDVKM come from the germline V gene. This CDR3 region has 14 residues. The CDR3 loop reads CASSNDRVTETQYF. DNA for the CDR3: TGTGCCAGCAGCAATGACAGGGTCACGGAGACCCAGTACTTC.

The CDR3 loop is CASSLGGRGAEQYF. The CDR3 coding sequence is TGTGCCAGCAGCTTAGGGGGCAGGGGAGCCGAGCAGTACTTC. This rearrangement joins TRBV7-2 to TRBJ2-7, with D possibly TRBD1 on 6 matching bases. V lost 1 base and J lost 6, with 13 bases in between. Germline loops: CDR1 SGHTA, CDR2 FQGNSA. The CDR3 sequence is 14 residues long.

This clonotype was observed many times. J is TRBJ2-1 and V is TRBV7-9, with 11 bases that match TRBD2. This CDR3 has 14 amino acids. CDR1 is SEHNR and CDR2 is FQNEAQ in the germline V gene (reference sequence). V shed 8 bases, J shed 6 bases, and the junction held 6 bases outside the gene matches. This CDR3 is CASLPSGRINEQFF. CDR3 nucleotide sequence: TGTGCCAGCCTTCCTAGCGGGAGGATCAATGAGCAGTTCTTC.

This CDR3 reads CASSRGLNTEAFF. The CDR3 DNA sequence: TGCGCCAGCAGCCGGGGGCTGAACACTGAAGCTTTCTTT. The chain combines TRBV4-3 with TRBJ1-1, with a weak D call TRBD1 (6 bases). This CDR3 comprises 13 residues. Germline V gene data show CDR1 as LGHNA and CDR2 as YSLEER. V lost 4 bases and J 0 bases, leaving 6 bases between the germline ends.

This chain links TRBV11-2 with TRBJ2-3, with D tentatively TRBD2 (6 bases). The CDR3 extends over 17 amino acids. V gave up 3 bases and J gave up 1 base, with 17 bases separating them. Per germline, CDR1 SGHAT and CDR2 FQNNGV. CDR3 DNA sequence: TGTGCCAGCAGCTTGCGAAGTCGGTCGGGGGGCACAGATACGCAGTATTTT. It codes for CASSLRSRSGGTDTQYF. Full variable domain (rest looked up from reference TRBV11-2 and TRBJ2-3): EAGVAQSPRYKIIEKRQSVAFWCNPISGHATLYWYQQILGQGPKLLIQFQNNGVVDDSQLPKDRFSAERLKGVDSTLKIQPAKLEDSAVYLCASSLRSRSGGTDTQYFGPGTRLTVL.

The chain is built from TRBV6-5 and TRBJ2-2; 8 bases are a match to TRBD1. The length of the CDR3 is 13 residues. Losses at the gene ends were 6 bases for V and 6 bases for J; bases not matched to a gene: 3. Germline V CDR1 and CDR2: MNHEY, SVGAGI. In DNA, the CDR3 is TGTGCCAGCAGGGACAGGGATTCCGGGGAGCTGTTTTTT. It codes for CASRDRDSGELFF.

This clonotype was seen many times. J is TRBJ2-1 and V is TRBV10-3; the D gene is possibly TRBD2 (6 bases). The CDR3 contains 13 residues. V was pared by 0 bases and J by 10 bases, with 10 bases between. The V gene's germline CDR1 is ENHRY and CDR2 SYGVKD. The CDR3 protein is CAISESGTEEQFF. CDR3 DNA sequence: TGTGCCATCAGTGAGTCCGGGACTGAAGAGCAGTTCTTC.

CDR3 sequence (DNA): TGTGCCAGCAGCGTAGACAAACCGCAGTATTTT. Protein: CASSVDKPQYF. The chain has TRBV7-2 and TRBJ2-3; no definite D call. The CDR3 is made up of 11 amino acids. V lost 5 bases and J lost 10, with 10 bases in between. Germline lookup yields CDR1 SGHTA and CDR2 FQGNSA. The variable domain in full, completed from reference TRBV7-2 and TRBJ2-3, reads GAGVSQSPSNKVTEKGKDVELRCDPISGHTALYWYRQSLGQGLEFLIYFQGNSAPDKSGLPSDRFSAERTGGSVSTLTIQRTQQEDSAVYLCASSVDKPQYFGPGTRLTVL.

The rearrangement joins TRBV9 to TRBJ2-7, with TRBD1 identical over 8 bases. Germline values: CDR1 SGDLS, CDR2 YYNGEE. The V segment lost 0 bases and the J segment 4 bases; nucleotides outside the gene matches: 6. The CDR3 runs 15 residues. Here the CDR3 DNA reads TGTGCCAGCAGCGTAGACGGGACAGGAATTTACGAGCAGTACTTC. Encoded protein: CASSVDGTGIYEQYF. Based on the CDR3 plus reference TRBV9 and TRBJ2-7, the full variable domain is DSGVTQTPKHLITATGQRVTLRCSPRSGDLSVYWYQQSLDQGLQFLIQYYNGEERAKGNILERFSAQQFPDLHSELNLSSLELGDSALYFCASSVDGTGIYEQYFGPGTRLTVT.